Presented here are 20 T cell receptor beta chains from one specimen sequenced in a study of OX40 agonist ivuxolimab in advanced cancers. Profiling relied on immunoSEQ multiplex PCR, and the TCRdb table lists in-frame clones only, not all of them. The data show about 98,000 clones, approximately 90% seen once. The specimen comprised CD4+ or CD8+ T cells sorted from blood, sampled in a trial of the OX40 agonist ivuxolimab. The receptors derive from an adult with an advanced solid tumor such as melanoma, head and neck, liver or kidney cancer.

The rearrangement joins TRBV6-1 to TRBJ2-1, with TRBD1 identical over 8 bases. V lost 2 bases to trimming and J lost 10 bases; unmatched junction nucleotides: 4. The V gene's germline CDR1 is MNHNS and CDR2 SASEGT. The CDR3 length is 13 residues. CDR3 amino acids: CASSEQGANEQFF. CDR3 nucleotide sequence: TGTGCCAGCAGTGAACAGGGGGCAAACGAGCAGTTCTTC.

CDR3 loop: CASSPTQGGYQPQHF. CDR3 nucleotides: TGCGCCAGCAGTCCAACTCAGGGGGGCTATCAGCCCCAGCATTTT. The V gene is TRBV4-1, the J gene TRBJ1-5; 7 bases fit TRBD1. CDR1 is MGHRA, CDR2 YSYEKL, per germline. This CDR3 is 15 amino acids long. V lost 6 bases, J lost 5 bases, and 10 bases stayed unmatched.

The rearrangement links TRBV6-6 to TRBJ2-1; D call uncertain. The CDR3 sequence is 13 residues long. Germline V gives CDR1 MNHNY, CDR2 SVGAGI (reference sequence). Trimming cost V 8 bases and J 9 bases, with 17 bases left between them. The CDR3 sequence is CASFFDPAGEQFF. For the CDR3, the DNA is TGTGCCAGCTTCTTCGATCCGGCCGGTGAGCAGTTCTTC.

The chain joins TRBV18 to TRBJ2-7; D call uncertain. Trimming removed 5 bases from V and 4 bases from J, with 9 bases in between. The CDR3 runs 12 residues. Germline assignment: CDR1 KGHSH and CDR2 LQKENI. The CDR3 DNA sequence: TGTGCCAGCTCAGGTTCGCCTTACGAGCAGTACTTC. It yields the protein CASSGSPYEQYF.

The chain carries TRBV7-9 and TRBJ2-7, with D hard to call. The CDR3 is made up of 11 amino acids. Germline V gives CDR1 SEHNR, CDR2 FQNEAQ (reference sequence). V was shortened by 1 base and J by 5 bases, with 3 bases between the two germline ends. The CDR3 DNA sequence: TGTGCCAGCAGCTTAGTCCACGAGCAGTACTTC. Its protein product is CASSLVHEQYF.

This clone was counted a few times. The chain has TRBV28 and TRBJ1-1; D unclear. CDR3 length: 12 residues. Trimming pared 8 bases from V and 3 bases from J, leaving 10 bases between. The germline gives CDR1 MDHEN, CDR2 SYDVKM. The CDR3 DNA reads as TGTGCCAGCCCATCGGGAGACACTGAAGCTTTCTTT. Its protein is CASPSGDTEAFF.

V and J are TRBV6-4 and TRBJ1-2, with 12 bases matching TRBD1. Germline V gives CDR1 MRHNA, CDR2 SNTAGT. The CDR3 consists of 12 residues. Trimming at V came to 9 bases and at J to 13 bases, leaving 9 bases not matched to a gene. The CDR3 protein is CASGTGGGRLTF. CDR3 in DNA: TGTGCCAGTGGGACAGGGGGCGGGCGACTCACCTTC.

The V gene is TRBV4-2, the J gene TRBJ2-2, with D uncertain. The V gene's germline CDR1 is LGHNA and CDR2 YNFKEQ. V was pared by 1 base and J by 3 bases, with 9 bases between. The CDR3 has 15 residues. CDR3 sequence (DNA): TGTGCCAGCAGCCAAGTAAGCACGGACACCGGGGAGCTGTTTTTT. Amino acids: CASSQVSTDTGELFF.

V and J are TRBV5-1 and TRBJ2-1; D may correspond to TRBD1 or TRBD2 (5 bases each). The V gene lost 7 bases and the J gene lost 7 bases, with 15 bases spanning the gap. CDR1 and CDR2 (germline): SGHRS, YFSETQ. The CDR3 has 13 residues. The CDR3 nucleotides are TGCGCCAGCCACTCGGGACCCGGGAATGAGCAGTTCTTC. Amino acids: CASHSGPGNEQFF.

The CDR3: CASSQGRQGAYEQYF. As DNA, the CDR3 is TGTGCCAGCAGTCAAGGCAGGCAGGGAGCCTACGAGCAGTACTTC. This chain connects TRBV7-7 to TRBJ2-5, with D perhaps being TRBD1 or TRBD2 (5 bases each). The J call may be in error: the DNA end matches TRBJ2-7 better. The CDR3 consists of 15 residues. The germline CDR1 and CDR2 sequences are SSHAT and FNYEAQ (reference sequence).

The rearrangement uses TRBV6-1 and TRBJ1-2; D is unresolved. V lost 4 bases and J 3 bases, leaving 6 bases between the germline ends. The CDR3 extends over 12 amino acids. The V gene's germline CDR1 is MNHNS and CDR2 SASEGT. CDR3 coding DNA: TGTGCCAGCAGTGGCTGGGACTATGGCTACACCTTC. Translated: CASSGWDYGYTF.

V gene TRBV7-9 combines with J gene TRBJ1-2, with D unclear. Trimming left V 0 bases short and J 6 bases short, with 11 bases between. Germline assignment: CDR1 SEHNR and CDR2 FQNEAQ (reference sequence). This CDR3 comprises 14 residues. CDR3 DNA: TGTGCCAGCAGCTTAGCGGGGTGGGGTGATGGCTACACCTTC. It specifies CASSLAGWGDGYTF.

This sequence joins TRBV9 and TRBJ1-5; D is perhaps TRBD1 (5 bases). V dropped 3 bases and J dropped 0 bases, with 7 bases sitting between them. Germline lookup yields CDR1 SGDLS and CDR2 YYNGEE. The CDR3 extends over 14 amino acids. CDR3 amino acids: CASSGQRSNQPQHF. CDR3 in DNA: TGTGCCAGCAGCGGACAGCGTAGCAATCAGCCCCAGCATTTT.

In this sample, this clone turned up once. The CDR3 bases are TGCGCCAGCAGCCTGGAAGGCGCTTTACAAAACATTCAGTACTTC. Translation gives CASSLEGALQNIQYF. The chain recombines TRBV5-1 with TRBJ2-4; D is unclear. CDR1 is SGHRS and CDR2 is YFSETQ in the germline V gene. Deletions cut 4 bases from V and 5 bases from J, with 16 bases between. The CDR3 consists of 15 residues. The full variable domain, its missing parts supplied by reference TRBV5-1 and TRBJ2-4, is KAGVTQTPRYLIKTRGQQVTLSCSPISGHRSVSWYQQTPGQGLQFLFEYFSETQRNKGNFPGRFSGRQFSNSRSEMNVSTLELGDSALYLCASSLEGALQNIQYFGAGTRLSVL.

In this sample, this clone turned up once. The chain recombines TRBV30 with TRBJ1-5; D perhaps matches TRBD1 (5 bases). Per germline, CDR1 GTSNPN and CDR2 SVGIG (reference sequence). Trimming took off 3 bases at V and 0 bases at J, with 12 bases between the two ends. The length of the CDR3 is 15 residues. CDR3 in amino acids: CAWSRRVYSNQPQHF. The CDR3, as DNA: TGTGCCTGGAGCCGCAGGGTCTATAGCAATCAGCCCCAGCATTTT.

The rearrangement links TRBV7-8 to TRBJ2-7, with D possibly TRBD2 on 5 matching bases. The CDR3 is 14 residues long. V lost 5 bases to trimming and J lost 0 bases, with 11 bases between them. Germline CDR1 reads SGHVS; CDR2 reads FQNEAQ. The CDR3, as DNA: TGTGCCAGCAGCCCCACCGGGAACTCCTACGAGCAGTACTTC. Translated, it gives CASSPTGNSYEQYF.

The chain combines TRBV18 with TRBJ1-1, with a tentative D call TRBD1 (5 bases). V dropped 2 bases and J dropped 4 bases, with 17 bases sitting between them. The CDR3 is made up of 16 amino acids. Per germline, CDR1 KGHSH and CDR2 LQKENI. CDR3 DNA: TGTGCCAGCTCACCAGCGGGGGGGATGAGGGGCACTGAAGCTTTCTTT. Its protein product is CASSPAGGMRGTEAFF.

V is TRBV18 and J is TRBJ2-5; D uncertain. Germline V gene lookup returns CDR1 KGHSH and CDR2 LQKENI. V shed 0 bases and J shed 7 bases, with 9 bases lying between them. The CDR3 is made up of 13 amino acids. CDR3 protein: CASSPPRIGTQYF. The CDR3 nucleotides read TGTGCCAGCTCACCACCGAGGATTGGGACCCAGTACTTC.

This clone was detected a few times. The rearrangement uses TRBV6-4 and TRBJ2-2; TRBD1 might be the D (6 bases). Per germline, CDR1 MRHNA and CDR2 SNTAGT. CDR3 length equals 16 residues. Between the trimmed V and J ends, which lost 6 bases and 0 bases, there was a span of 14 bases. In DNA, the CDR3 is TGTGCCAGCAGGACCCCGACAGGATCGAACACCGGGGAGCTGTTTTTT. Translating gives CASRTPTGSNTGELFF.

This clone showed up just a few times. This chain joins TRBV6-1 and TRBJ1-5; D remains unclear. Per the germline V gene, CDR1 is MNHNS and CDR2 is SASEGT. This CDR3 spans 13 amino acids. Trimming cost V 2 bases and J 7 bases, with 9 bases left between them. CDR3 nucleotide sequence: TGTGCCAGCAGTGAACAACTCAGGCAGCCCCAGCATTTT. Amino acid sequence: CASSEQLRQPQHF.